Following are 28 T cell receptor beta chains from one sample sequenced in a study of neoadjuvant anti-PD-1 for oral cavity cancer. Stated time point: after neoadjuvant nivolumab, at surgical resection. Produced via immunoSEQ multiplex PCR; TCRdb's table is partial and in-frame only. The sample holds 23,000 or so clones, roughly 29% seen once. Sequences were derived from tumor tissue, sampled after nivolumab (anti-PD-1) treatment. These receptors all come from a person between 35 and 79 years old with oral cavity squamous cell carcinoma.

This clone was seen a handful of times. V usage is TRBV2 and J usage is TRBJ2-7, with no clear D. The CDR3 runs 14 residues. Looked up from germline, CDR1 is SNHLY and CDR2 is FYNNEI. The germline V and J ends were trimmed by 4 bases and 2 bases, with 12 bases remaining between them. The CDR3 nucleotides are TGTGCCAGCAGTGCTTACCGAGCGACCTACGAGCAGTACTTC. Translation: CASSAYRATYEQYF.

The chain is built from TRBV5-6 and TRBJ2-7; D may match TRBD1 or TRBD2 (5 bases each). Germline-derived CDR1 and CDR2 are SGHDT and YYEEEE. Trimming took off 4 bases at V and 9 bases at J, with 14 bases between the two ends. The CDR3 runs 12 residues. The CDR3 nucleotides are TGTGCCAGCAGCCGAGGGGCCGCGGGGCAGTACTTC. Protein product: CASSRGAAGQYF.

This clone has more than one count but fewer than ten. The CDR3 spells CASSREGDEQYF. The CDR3 region has the DNA TGTGCCAGCAGCCGTGAAGGGGACGAGCAGTACTTC. The chain uses TRBV4-2 and TRBJ2-7, with a possible D match to TRBD1 (5 bases). Germline V gene data show CDR1 as LGHNA and CDR2 as YNFKEQ. Deletions cut 4 bases from V and 5 bases from J, with 9 bases between. The CDR3 length is 12 residues.

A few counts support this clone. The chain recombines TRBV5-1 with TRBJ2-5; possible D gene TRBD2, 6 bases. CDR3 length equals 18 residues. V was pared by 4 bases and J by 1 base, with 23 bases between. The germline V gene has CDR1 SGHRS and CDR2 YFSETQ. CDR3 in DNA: TGCGCCAGCAGCCGCACCACGGGCGGGATGTTCCCCCAAGAGACCCAGTACTTC. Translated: CASSRTTGGMFPQETQYF. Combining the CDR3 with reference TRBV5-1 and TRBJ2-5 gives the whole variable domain KAGVTQTPRYLIKTRGQQVTLSCSPISGHRSVSWYQQTPGQGLQFLFEYFSETQRNKGNFPGRFSGRQFSNSRSEMNVSTLELGDSALYLCASSRTTGGMFPQETQYFGPGTRLLVL.

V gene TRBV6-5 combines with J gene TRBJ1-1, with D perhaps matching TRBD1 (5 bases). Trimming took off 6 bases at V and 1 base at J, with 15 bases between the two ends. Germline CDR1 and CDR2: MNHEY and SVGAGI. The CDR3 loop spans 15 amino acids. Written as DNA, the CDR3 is TGTGCCAGCAGCCACCTCAGGGCGGGGAACACTGAAGCTTTCTTT. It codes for CASSHLRAGNTEAFF.

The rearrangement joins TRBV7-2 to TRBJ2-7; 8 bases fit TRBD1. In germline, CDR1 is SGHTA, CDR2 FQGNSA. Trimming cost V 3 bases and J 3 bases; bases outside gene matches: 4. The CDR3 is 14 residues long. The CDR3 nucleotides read TGTGCCAGCAGCTTGGCGGGACAGGTCTACGAGCAGTACTTC. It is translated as CASSLAGQVYEQYF.

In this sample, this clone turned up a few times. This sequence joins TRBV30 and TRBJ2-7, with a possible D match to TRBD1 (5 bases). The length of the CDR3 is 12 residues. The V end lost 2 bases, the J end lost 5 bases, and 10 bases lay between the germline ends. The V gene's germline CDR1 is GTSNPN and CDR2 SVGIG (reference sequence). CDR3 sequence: CAWSPATDEQYF. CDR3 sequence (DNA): TGTGCCTGGAGTCCCGCGACAGACGAGCAGTACTTC.

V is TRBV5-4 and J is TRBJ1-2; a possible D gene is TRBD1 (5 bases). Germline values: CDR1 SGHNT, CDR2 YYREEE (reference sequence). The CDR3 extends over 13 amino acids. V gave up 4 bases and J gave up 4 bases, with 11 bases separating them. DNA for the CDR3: TGTGCCAGCAGCCCGGGGGTTCTCTATGGCTACACCTTC. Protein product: CASSPGVLYGYTF.

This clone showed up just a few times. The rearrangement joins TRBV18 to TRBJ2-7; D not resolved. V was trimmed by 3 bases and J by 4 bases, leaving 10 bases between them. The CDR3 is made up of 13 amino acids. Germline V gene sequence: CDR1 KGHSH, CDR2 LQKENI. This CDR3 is CASSPGLGYEQYF. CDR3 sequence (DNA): TGTGCCAGCTCACCGGGGTTAGGTTACGAGCAGTACTTC. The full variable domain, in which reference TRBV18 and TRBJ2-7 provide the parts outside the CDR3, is NAGVMQNPRHLVRRRGQEARLRCSPMKGHSHVYWYRQLPEEGLKFMVYLQKENIIDESGMPKERFSAEFPKEGPSILRIQQVVRGDSAAYFCASSPGLGYEQYFGPGTRLTVT.

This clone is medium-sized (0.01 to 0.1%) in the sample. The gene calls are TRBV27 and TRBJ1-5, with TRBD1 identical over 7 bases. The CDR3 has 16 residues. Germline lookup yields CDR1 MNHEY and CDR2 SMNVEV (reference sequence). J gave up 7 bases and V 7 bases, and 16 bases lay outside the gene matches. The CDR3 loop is CASIPTGAALAQPQHF. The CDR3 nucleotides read TGTGCCAGCATCCCAACAGGGGCTGCGTTGGCACAGCCCCAGCATTTT.

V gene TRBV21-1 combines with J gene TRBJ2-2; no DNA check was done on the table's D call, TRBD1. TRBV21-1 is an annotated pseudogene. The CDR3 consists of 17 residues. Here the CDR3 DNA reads TGTGCCAGCAGCAAAGCCAATATGCAGGGGGGCACCGGGGAGCTGTTTTTT. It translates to CASSKANMQGGTGELFF.

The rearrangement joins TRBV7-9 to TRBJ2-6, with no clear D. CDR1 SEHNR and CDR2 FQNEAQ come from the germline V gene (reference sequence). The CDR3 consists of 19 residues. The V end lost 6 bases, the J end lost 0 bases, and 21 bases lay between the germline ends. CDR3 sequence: CASSPNARQSYSGANVLTF. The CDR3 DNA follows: TGTGCCAGCAGTCCTAACGCTAGACAAAGCTACTCTGGGGCCAACGTCCTGACTTTC.

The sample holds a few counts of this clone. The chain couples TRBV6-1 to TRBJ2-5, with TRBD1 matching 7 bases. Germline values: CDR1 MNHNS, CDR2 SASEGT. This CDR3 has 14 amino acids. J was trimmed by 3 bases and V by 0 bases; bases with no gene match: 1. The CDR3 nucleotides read TGTGCCAGCAGTGAAGCGCAGGGGGAAGAGACCCAGTACTTC. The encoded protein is CASSEAQGEETQYF.

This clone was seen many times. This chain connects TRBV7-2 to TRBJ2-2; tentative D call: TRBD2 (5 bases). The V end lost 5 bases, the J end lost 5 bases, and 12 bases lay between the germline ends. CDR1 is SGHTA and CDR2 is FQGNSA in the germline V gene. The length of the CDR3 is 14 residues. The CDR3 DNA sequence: TGTGCCAGCAGCACCACTAGATCGACCGGGGAGCTGTTTTTT. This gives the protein CASSTTRSTGELFF.

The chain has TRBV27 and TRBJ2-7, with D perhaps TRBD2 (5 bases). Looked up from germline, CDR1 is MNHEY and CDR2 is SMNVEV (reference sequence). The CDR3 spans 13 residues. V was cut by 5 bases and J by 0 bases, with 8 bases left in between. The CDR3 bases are TGTGCCAGCAGTAGAGGGAACTCCTACGAGCAGTACTTC. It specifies CASSRGNSYEQYF.

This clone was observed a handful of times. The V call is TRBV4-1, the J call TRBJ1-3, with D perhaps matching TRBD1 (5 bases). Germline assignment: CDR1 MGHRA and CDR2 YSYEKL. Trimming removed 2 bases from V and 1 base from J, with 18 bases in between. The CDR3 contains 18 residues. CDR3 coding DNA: TGCGCCAGCAGCCAATCCTCGGGGGGGAGGGATTCTGGAAACACCATATATTTT. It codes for CASSQSSGGRDSGNTIYF.

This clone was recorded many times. CDR3: CASSTSNYGYTF. The CDR3 nucleotides are TGTGCCAGCAGCACCAGTAACTATGGCTACACCTTC. The chain carries TRBV7-9 and TRBJ1-2; D remains ambiguous. Trimming removed 5 bases from V and 1 base from J, with 5 bases in between. Germline V CDR1 and CDR2: SEHNR, FQNEAQ (reference sequence). The CDR3 runs 12 residues.

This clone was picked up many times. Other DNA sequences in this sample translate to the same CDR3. CDR3 protein: CASSQDLTGNYEQYF. As DNA, the CDR3 is TGTGCCAGCAGCCAAGATTTAACAGGGAACTACGAGCAGTACTTC. This sequence joins TRBV4-2 and TRBJ2-7; perhaps TRBD1 as D (6 bases). Trimming left V 0 bases short and J 3 bases short, with 12 bases between. CDR1 and CDR2 (germline): LGHNA, YNFKEQ. The CDR3 is made up of 15 amino acids.

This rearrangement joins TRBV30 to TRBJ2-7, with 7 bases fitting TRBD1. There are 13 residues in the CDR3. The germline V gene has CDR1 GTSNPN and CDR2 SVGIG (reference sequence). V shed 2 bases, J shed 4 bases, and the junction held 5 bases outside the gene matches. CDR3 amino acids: CAWSHTGVYEQYF. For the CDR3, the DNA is TGTGCCTGGAGTCATACAGGGGTTTACGAGCAGTACTTC.

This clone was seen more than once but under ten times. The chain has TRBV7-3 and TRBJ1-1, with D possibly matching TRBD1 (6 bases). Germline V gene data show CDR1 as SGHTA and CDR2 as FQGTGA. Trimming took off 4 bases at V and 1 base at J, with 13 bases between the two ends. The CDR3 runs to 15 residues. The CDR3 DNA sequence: TGTGCCAGCAGCTCGGAGACAGGACCGAACACTGAAGCTTTCTTT. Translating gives CASSSETGPNTEAFF. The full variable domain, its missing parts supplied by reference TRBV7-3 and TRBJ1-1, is GAGVSQTPSNKVTEKGKYVELRCDPISGHTALYWYRQSLGQGPEFLIYFQGTGAADDSGLPNDRFFAVRPEGSVSTLKIQRTERGDSAVYLCASSSETGPNTEAFFGQGTRLTVV.

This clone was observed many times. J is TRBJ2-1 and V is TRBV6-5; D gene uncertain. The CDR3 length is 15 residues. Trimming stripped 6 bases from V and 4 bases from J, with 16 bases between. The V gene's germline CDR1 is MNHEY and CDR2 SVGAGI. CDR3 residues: CASSVSSPGYNEQFF. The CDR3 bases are TGTGCCAGCAGCGTAAGCTCCCCCGGGTACAATGAGCAGTTCTTC.

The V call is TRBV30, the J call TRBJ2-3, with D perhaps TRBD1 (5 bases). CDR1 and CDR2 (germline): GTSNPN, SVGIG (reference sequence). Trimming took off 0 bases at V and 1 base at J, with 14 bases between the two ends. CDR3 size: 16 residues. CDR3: CAWSVGGQTRTDTQYF. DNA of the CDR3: TGTGCCTGGAGTGTGGGTGGACAAACCCGCACAGATACGCAGTATTTT. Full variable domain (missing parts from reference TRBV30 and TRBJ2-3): SQTIHQWPATLVQPVGSPLSLECTVEGTSNPNLYWYRQAAGRGLQLLFYSVGIGQISSEVPQNLSASRPQDRQFILSSKKLLLSDSGFYLCAWSVGGQTRTDTQYFGPGTRLTVL.

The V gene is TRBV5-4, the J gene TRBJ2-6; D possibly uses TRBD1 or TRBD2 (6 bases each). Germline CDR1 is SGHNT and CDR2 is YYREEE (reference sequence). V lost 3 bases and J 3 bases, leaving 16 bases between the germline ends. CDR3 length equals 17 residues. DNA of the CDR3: TGTGCCAGCAGCTGGGGGGCCCGGGAATTTGGGGCCAACGTCCTGACTTTC. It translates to CASSWGAREFGANVLTF.

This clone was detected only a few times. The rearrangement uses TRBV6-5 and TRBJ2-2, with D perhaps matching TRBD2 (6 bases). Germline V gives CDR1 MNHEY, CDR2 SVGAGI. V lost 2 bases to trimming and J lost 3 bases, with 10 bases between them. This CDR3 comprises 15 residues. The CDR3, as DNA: TGTGCCAGCAGTTACCTACCGGGGGACACCGGGGAGCTGTTTTTT. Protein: CASSYLPGDTGELFF.

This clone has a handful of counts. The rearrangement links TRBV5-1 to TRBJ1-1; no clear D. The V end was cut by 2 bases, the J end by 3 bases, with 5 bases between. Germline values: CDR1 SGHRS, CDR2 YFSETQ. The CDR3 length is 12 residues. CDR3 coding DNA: TGCGCCAGCAGCTTTGAGGACACTGAAGCTTTCTTT. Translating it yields CASSFEDTEAFF.

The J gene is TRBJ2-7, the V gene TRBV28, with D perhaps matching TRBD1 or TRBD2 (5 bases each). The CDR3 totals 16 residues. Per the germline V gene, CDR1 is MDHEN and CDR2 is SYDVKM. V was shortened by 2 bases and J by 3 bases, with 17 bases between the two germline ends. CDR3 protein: CASSLPRDANRYEQYF. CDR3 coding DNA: TGTGCCAGCAGTTTACCCCGGGACGCCAACCGCTACGAGCAGTACTTC.

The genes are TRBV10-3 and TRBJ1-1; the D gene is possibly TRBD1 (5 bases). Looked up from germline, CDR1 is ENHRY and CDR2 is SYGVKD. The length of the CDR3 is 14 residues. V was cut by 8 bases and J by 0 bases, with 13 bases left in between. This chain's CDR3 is CAIGGHPMNTEAFF. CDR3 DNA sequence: TGTGCCATCGGCGGACACCCCATGAACACTGAAGCTTTCTTT.

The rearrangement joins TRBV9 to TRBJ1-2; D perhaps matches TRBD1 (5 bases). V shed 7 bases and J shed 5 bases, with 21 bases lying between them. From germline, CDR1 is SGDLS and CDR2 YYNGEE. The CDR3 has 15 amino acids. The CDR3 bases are TGTGCCAGCTCCCTCGGGGCAGCAACTATGTATGGCTACACCTTC. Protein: CASSLGAATMYGYTF.